Sequencing of this TCR beta chain was carried out in a study of shared clonotypes between healthy human individuals. This table comes from immunoSEQ multiplex PCR, and its TCRdb copy is limited to in-frame clones, with some not included. The sample has 2 million to 2.5 million clones; less than 95% are singletons. Findings of the study overall: Specimens sampled were limited to blood, with tissue repertoires likely differing. Depth was large, yet rarefaction showed that sorted-subset sequencing was incomplete. Among a handful of donors, approximately 5% of naive CD4 clonotypes were found in common.

This clone was counted a single time. What it binds is not known. Germline V gene sequence: CDR1 SGHRS, CDR2 YFSETQ. The V gene lost 0 bases and the J gene lost 1 base, with 8 bases spanning the gap. CDR3 length: 15 amino acids. The sample consisted of naive CD4+ T cells from PBMCs. Subset noted: CD45RA+ positively selected. This receptor was obtained from a man younger than 35 in good health. Some clones in this sample may be carry-over from other donors' samples. The chain carries TRBV5-1 and TRBJ2-1, with D perhaps TRBD2 (5 bases). For the CDR3, the DNA is TGCGCCAGCAGCTTGGACGGGGTTTCCTACAATGAGCAGTTCTTC. Residues: CASSLDGVSYNEQFF.